This paragraph covers one TCR beta chain sequence. This sample is drawn from a study of blood T cell repertoires in COVID-19. Overall study context: Samples representing acute and convalescent COVID-19 were sourced from the United States, Italy and Spain. The cDNA or gDNA used as material had been derived from T cells, B-cell-depleted T cells, or PBMCs.

Measured with immunoSEQ multiplex PCR; TCRdb has only the in-frame clones, and not every one. Here the sample spans roughly 200,000 clones, 83% being singletons. With 5 bases clipped from V and 2 bases from J, the junction kept 6 bases outside the gene matches. The CDR3 is 16 residues long. Germline lookup yields CDR1 SGHVS and CDR2 FQNEAQ. In the 2 weeks before study entry, exposed participants met a COVID-19 case, which was PCR-confirmed or clinician-diagnosed. Sequencing was performed on PBMCs or T cells enriched from blood (not recorded which). The chain employs TRBV7-8 and TRBJ2-1; 10 bases fit TRBD2. The TCR sequence derives from a woman in her fifties or sixties who had been exposed to COVID-19. The CDR3 DNA follows: TGTGCCAGCAGCCCTAGCGGGGGACACGCCTACAATGAGCAGTTCTTC. This sequence encodes CASSPSGGHAYNEQFF.